A single sample gave rise to the 4 T cell receptor beta chains below, sequenced in a study of blood T cell repertoires in COVID-19 (dated by TCRdb to about 2020). Libraries were built with the immunoSEQ multiplex PCR assay. The table comes from immuneACCESS by way of TCRdb, which keeps in-frame sequences with V and J called. Part of the clones is missing from these tables; in studies checked, under half for an unresolved V gene and the rest for unknown reasons. The sample records about 420,000 clones, 85% to 90% of which are singletons. The leading ten clones occupy 0.8% to 1% of the sample. The sequenced sample consisted of peripheral blood. Receptor source: a man in his late teens or twenties with COVID-19, enrolled during active disease.

The rearrangement uses TRBV7-9 and TRBJ2-2, with TRBD2 as a possible D gene (5 bases). The V gene's germline CDR1 is SEHNR and CDR2 FQNEAQ (reference sequence). The CDR3 loop spans 14 amino acids. The V end lost 5 bases, the J end lost 0 bases, and 7 bases lay between the germline ends. The CDR3 reads CASSRTSNTGELFF. In DNA form, the CDR3 reads TGTGCCAGCAGCAGGACTTCGAACACCGGGGAGCTGTTTTTT.

The rearrangement uses TRBV20-1 and TRBJ1-1; no definite D call. There are 11 residues in the CDR3. V was shortened by 3 bases and J by 6 bases, with 8 bases between the two germline ends. Germline CDR1 reads DFQATT; CDR2 reads SNEGSKA (reference sequence). In nucleotides, the CDR3 is TGCAGTGCTAGGAAGCGGGCTGAAGCTTTCTTT. Encoded protein: CSARKRAEAFF.

The J gene is TRBJ1-1, the V gene TRBV30, with unresolved D. This CDR3 is built from 13 residues. Germline lookup yields CDR1 GTSNPN and CDR2 SVGIG (reference sequence). V lost 3 bases and J lost 4, with 12 bases in between. DNA for the CDR3: TGTGCCTGGAGCTTAATGGAGGGCACTGAAGCTTTCTTT. Its translation is CAWSLMEGTEAFF.

The V call is TRBV4-1, the J call TRBJ1-1; D ambiguous. Trimming removed 6 bases at V and 1 base at J, with 24 bases between. Germline lookup yields CDR1 MGHRA and CDR2 YSYEKL. This CDR3 region has 18 residues. CDR3 DNA: TGCGCCAGCAGAATAGGCCGCGGGGTGGGGTTGTCGAACACTGAAGCTTTCTTT. Translation gives CASRIGRGVGLSNTEAFF.